The present T cell receptor beta chain was sequenced within a study of blood T cell repertoires in COVID-19. Across the study: Samples representing acute and convalescent COVID-19 were sourced from the United States, Italy and Spain. In each case, the material was cDNA or gDNA derived from T cells, B-cell-depleted T cells, or PBMCs.

Germline-derived CDR1 and CDR2 are LNHNV and YYDKDF (reference sequence). Trimming pared 2 bases from V and 4 bases from J, leaving 14 bases between. The CDR3 extends over 15 amino acids. Original processing notes: Cell counts per sample came from amplifying reference gene primers. The method was immunoSEQ multiplex PCR; TCRdb's version includes in-frame clones alone and lacks a portion of them. That table gives V, J and clone size, and the DNA gave D and trimming. Altogether around 28,000 clones are present, 89% being singletons, with the ten largest covering roughly 3%. This clonotype was sampled from a human donor in a cohort sampled during active COVID-19. Specimen: peripheral blood. The chain carries TRBV15 and TRBJ1-1; D ambiguous. The CDR3 loop reads CATSRQASGSTEAFF. In DNA form, the CDR3 reads TGTGCCACCAGCAGACAGGCCTCGGGGTCCACTGAAGCTTTCTTT.